These T cell receptor beta chains were read from a single sample in a study of siplizumab effects on memory and regulatory T cells. Using immunoSEQ multiplex PCR, the repertoire was profiled, and TCRdb retains in-frame clones only, with some absent. The table includes about 100,000 clones, more than 90% detected once. Sequencing was performed on CD4+ T cells sorted from blood. The receptors originated from a human donor in good health. CDR3s include the opening cysteine and the closing phenylalanine or tryptophan. A D gene is named only where the DNA matches it firmly. Clone size appears in some rows only: once, few, many, or a class for an expanded clone.

d_call clone_size j_call v_call cdr3_aa cdr3_nt
NA NA TRBJ1-1 TRBV5-1 CASSINGEANEAFF TGCGCCAGCAGTATAAACGGGGAGGCGAATGAAGCTTTCTTT
TRBD2 NA TRBJ2-1 TRBV5-1 CASSLGSSGGPGDEQFF TGCGCCAGCAGCTTGGGCTCTAGCGGGGGGCCGGGCGATGAGCAGTTCTTC
NA NA TRBJ2-7 TRBV7-2 CASSLTVTYEQYF TGTGCCAGCAGCTTAACCGTCACCTACGAGCAGTACTTC
NA NA TRBJ1-6 TRBV27 CASSLSVTLGNSPLHF TGTGCCAGCAGTTTATCGGTAACTCTAGGTAATTCACCCCTCCACTTT
NA NA TRBJ2-1 TRBV5-6 CASSFAGEQFF TGTGCCAGCAGCTTCGCGGGTGAGCAGTTCTTC
NA NA TRBJ2-6 TRBV10-3 CAISERGFAGANVLTF TGTGCCATCAGTGAGCGGGGGTTCGCTGGGGCCAACGTCCTGACTTTC
NA once TRBJ2-6 TRBV18 CASSPRLSGSGANVLTF TGTGCCAGCTCACCACGGTTGTCGGGTTCAGGGGCCAACGTCCTGACTTTC
NA NA TRBJ1-1 TRBV5-1 CASSFVGAEGAFF TGCGCCAGCAGCTTCGTAGGGGCGGAGGGGGCTTTCTTT
NA NA TRBJ2-6 TRBV6-1 CASSEISGANVLTF TGTGCCAGCAGTGAGATCTCTGGGGCCAACGTCCTGACTTTC
TRBD2 NA TRBJ2-1 TRBV11-3 CASSLGGGYNEQFF TGTGCCAGCAGCTTAGGCGGGGGGTACAATGAGCAGTTCTTC
NA NA TRBJ2-5 TRBV10-3 CAISMVGGSETQYF TGTGCCATCAGTATGGTGGGGGGTTCTGAGACCCAGTACTTC
NA NA TRBJ1-6 TRBV19 CASTGFHNSPLHF TGTGCCAGTACCGGCTTCCATAATTCACCCCTCCACTTT
NA NA TRBJ1-3 TRBV6-1 CASSEALGSGNTIYF TGTGCCAGCAGTGAAGCGCTAGGCTCTGGAAACACCATATATTTT
NA NA TRBJ1-4 TRBV6-5 CASSEQATNEKLFF TGTGCCAGCAGCGAACAGGCAACTAATGAAAAACTGTTTTTT
NA NA TRBJ1-1 TRBV2 CASRLLGGNTEAFF TGTGCCAGCAGATTACTCGGGGGGAACACTGAAGCTTTCTTT
NA once TRBJ1-2 TRBV21-1 CASSKDTYYGYTF TGTGCCAGCAGCAAGGACACCTACTATGGCTACACCTTC
TRBD1 few TRBJ2-1 TRBV4-2 CASSAQRGQGNNEQFF TGTGCCAGCAGCGCTCAGAGGGGACAGGGGAACAATGAGCAGTTCTTC
NA NA TRBJ1-2 TRBV7-9 CASSPGASWYGYTF TGTGCCAGCAGCCCGGGGGCGAGTTGGTATGGCTACACCTTC
TRBD1 NA TRBJ2-2 TRBV5-1 CASSLYLDRDTGELFF TGCGCCAGCAGCCTCTACCTCGACAGGGACACCGGGGAGCTGTTTTTT
NA NA TRBJ2-7 TRBV27 CASSPNRGGEQYF TGTGCCAGCAGTCCGAACAGGGGGGGCGAGCAGTACTTC
NA NA TRBJ2-7 TRBV9 CASSVGWGLGYEQYF TGTGCCAGCAGCGTAGGTTGGGGATTGGGCTACGAGCAGTACTTC
NA NA TRBJ1-2 TRBV6-6 CASSLLSNRDGYTF TGTGCCAGCAGCCTACTATCCAACAGGGACGGCTACACCTTC
NA NA TRBJ1-1 TRBV19 CATQGESTEAFF TGTGCCACCCAGGGCGAGAGCACTGAAGCTTTCTTT
NA NA TRBJ2-1 TRBV5-1 CASSLAAGIPYNEQFF TGCGCCAGCAGCTTGGCCGCTGGGATACCCTACAATGAGCAGTTCTTC
NA once TRBJ1-2 TRBV29-1 CSVDPVTAYGYTF TGCAGCGTTGACCCCGTGACAGCCTATGGCTACACCTTC
TRBD2 NA TRBJ2-2 TRBV4-1 CASSQDSRTSKVTGELFF TGCGCCAGCAGCCAAGATTCTAGGACTAGCAAGGTCACCGGGGAGCTGTTTTTT
NA once TRBJ1-3 TRBV6-6 CASSDPGRSGNTIYF TGTGCCAGCAGCGACCCGGGACGCTCTGGAAACACCATATATTTT
NA NA TRBJ2-7 TRBV29-1 CSVGTPSYEQYF TGCAGCGTTGGAACACCATCCTACGAGCAGTACTTC
NA NA TRBJ1-1 TRBV6-1 CASSHRGGDTEAFF TGTGCCAGCAGTCACCGGGGGGGGGACACTGAAGCTTTCTTT
NA NA TRBJ1-6 TRBV18 CASSPLSDRVSPLHF TGTGCCAGCTCACCCCTCTCCGATCGGGTTTCACCCCTCCACTTT
NA NA TRBJ2-5 TRBV21-1 CASIGPPRETQYF TGTGCCAGCATCGGACCCCCTCGGGAGACCCAGTACTTC
TRBD1 NA TRBJ2-7 TRBV10-3 CAISDGTDYEQYF TGTGCCATCAGTGACGGGACAGATTACGAGCAGTACTTC
NA NA TRBJ2-5 TRBV28 CASSRFLGTLKGNETQYF TGTGCCAGCAGTCGATTCTTAGGGACACTCAAGGGTAATGAGACCCAGTACTTC
NA NA TRBJ2-3 TRBV5-4 CASRSPSSTDTQYF TGTGCCAGCAGAAGTCCTTCTAGCACAGATACGCAGTATTTT
NA few TRBJ2-6 TRBV18 CASSPIMGSGANVLTF TGTGCCAGCTCACCAATTATGGGCTCTGGGGCCAACGTCCTGACTTTC
TRBD1 NA TRBJ2-7 TRBV4-1 CASSSRDRDYEQYF TGCGCCAGCAGCTCCCGGGACAGGGATTACGAGCAGTACTTC
NA NA TRBJ1-1 TRBV6-5 CASSSLGLEAFF TGTGCCAGCAGTTCCTTAGGCCTCGAAGCTTTCTTT
TRBD1 NA TRBJ2-1 TRBV5-6 CASSLNDRGYNEQFF TGTGCCAGCAGCTTGAACGACAGGGGGTACAATGAGCAGTTCTTC
NA NA TRBJ2-4 TRBV2 CASVGVAKRNIQYF TGTGCCAGCGTGGGGGTAGCCAAACGCAACATTCAGTACTTC
NA NA TRBJ1-2 TRBV11-2 CASSLDSSYGYTF TGTGCCAGCAGCTTGGACAGTTCGTATGGCTACACCTTC
NA NA TRBJ2-7 TRBV6-1 CASLTGAASYEQYF TGTGCCAGCTTGACGGGGGCAGCCTCCTACGAGCAGTACTTC
NA NA TRBJ1-1 TRBV11-2 CASSRYASEAFF TGTGCCAGCAGTCGCTACGCCTCAGAAGCTTTCTTT
TRBD2 NA TRBJ2-2 TRBV6-5 CASSHTSGGVRELFF TGTGCCAGCAGTCATACTAGCGGGGGGGTCCGGGAGCTGTTTTTT
TRBD1 NA TRBJ2-2 TRBV9 CASSSRQGRDTGELFF TGTGCCAGCAGCAGTCGACAGGGTCGCGACACCGGGGAGCTGTTTTTT
NA NA TRBJ2-3 TRBV7-9 CASSLGRGATDTQYF TGTGCCAGCAGCTTAGGTCGGGGGGCCACAGATACGCAGTATTTT
NA few TRBJ1-5 TRBV7-2 CASSPYNTGNQPQHF TGTGCCAGCAGCCCCTACAATACGGGCAATCAGCCCCAGCATTTT
TRBD1 NA TRBJ2-5 TRBV19 CASSTIDRDRGTQYF TGTGCCAGTAGTACGATAGACCGGGACAGGGGTACCCAGTACTTC
NA NA TRBJ1-2 TRBV6-5 CASREYEGPHYGYTF TGTGCCAGCAGGGAATATGAAGGGCCTCACTATGGCTACACCTTC
NA NA TRBJ1-2 TRBV2 CASRKDEHGYTF TGTGCCAGCAGGAAAGACGAGCATGGCTACACCTTC
TRBD2 NA TRBJ2-1 TRBV10-3 CAIRDSGGANYEQFF TGTGCCATCAGGGATAGCGGGGGGGCTAACTATGAGCAGTTCTTC
NA once TRBJ2-7 TRBV9 CASSVAYQRDYEQYF TGTGCCAGCAGCGTAGCTTATCAGAGAGACTACGAGCAGTACTTC
NA NA TRBJ1-4 TRBV15 CATSRDKSSNEKLFF TGTGCCACCAGCAGAGATAAGTCCAGTAATGAAAAACTGTTTTTT
NA NA TRBJ1-5 TRBV28 CASSPSGTSNQPQHF TGTGCCAGCAGCCCTTCTGGGACATCCAATCAGCCCCAGCATTTT
NA NA TRBJ2-7 TRBV2 CASLRLVPFKDEQYF TGTGCCAGCTTACGACTTGTGCCCTTCAAGGACGAGCAGTACTTC
NA once TRBJ1-1 TRBV19 CASTERGNTEAFF TGTGCCAGTACTGAAAGGGGGAACACTGAAGCTTTCTTT
NA NA TRBJ1-1 TRBV9 CASSVRDATEAFF TGTGCCAGCAGCGTAAGGGACGCCACTGAAGCTTTCTTT
TRBD1 once TRBJ2-5 TRBV4-1 CASSQDRIQETQYF TGCGCCAGCAGCCAGGACAGGATCCAAGAGACCCAGTACTTC
NA NA TRBJ1-5 TRBV7-2 CASSPGGGGLSNQPQHF TGTGCCAGCAGCCCCGGGGGCGGGGGGCTTAGCAATCAGCCCCAGCATTTT
NA NA TRBJ2-2 TRBV10-1 CASSAPGSGSPGELFF TGCGCCAGCAGCGCCCCTGGTAGCGGATCTCCCGGGGAGCTGTTTTTT
TRBD1 NA TRBJ2-3 TRBV2 CASGDSFTDTQYF TGTGCCAGCGGGGACAGCTTCACAGATACGCAGTATTTT